This entry features one TCR beta chain sequence. In the authors' methods: Estimation of nucleated cell counts relied on the amplification of reference gene primers. The table came from immunoSEQ multiplex PCR; TCRdb's copy has only in-frame clones and leaves some out. V, J and clone size reflect that table, while D and trimming were determined from the DNA. The table records approximately 210,000 clones, 70% to 90% of them present only once. This sample stems from a study of blood T cell repertoires in COVID-19. About the research overall: The study drew acute and convalescent COVID-19 samples from the United States, Italy and Spain. T cells, B-cell-depleted T cells, or PBMCs provided the cDNA or gDNA that served as material.

Trimming shortened V by 4 bases and J by 0 bases, and 12 bases separated the two germline ends. Germline CDR1 reads SGHDN; CDR2 reads FVKESK. The CDR3 sequence is 15 residues long. This chain connects TRBV14 to TRBJ2-5, with D possibly matching TRBD1 (6 bases). The sequence derives from a man between 18 and 35 years old with active or convalescent COVID-19. Material for sequencing was peripheral blood. The CDR3 protein is CASSRTVVYQETQYF. CDR3 nucleotides: TGTGCCAGCAGCCGGACAGTGGTGTACCAAGAGACCCAGTACTTC.